Reported below is one TCR beta chain. Its antigen is unknown. The junction differs from germline at one of its ends, possibly a read error. From its cysteine to its phenylalanine, the CDR3 spans 14 amino acids. CDR3 DNA only is kept here, 42 bases in frame from base 1. Via the germline V gene, CDR1 is SGHTA and CDR2 FQGNSA. The sample comes from a study of control samples from healthy donors and cancer patients (dated by TCRdb to between 2020 and 2021). The protocol used for the library was the immunoSEQ multiplex PCR assay. The table was pulled from immuneACCESS by TCRdb, which kept in-frame rearrangements only. Such tables lose some clones; where checked, under half of the loss comes from unresolved V genes, and the rest has no known cause. This sample has some 130,000 clones in its table, and around 92% of those were observed once. Of the sample, around 2.1% is held by the ten largest clones.

The sequence came from a woman between 45 and 60 years old in good health. Recombination joined TRBV7-2 with TRBJ1-2; the D gene remains uncertain. Sequenced input: blood. The DNA sequence is given as TGTGCCTGCAGCGACCAGGCAGAATTCTATGGCTACACCTTC. This sequence encodes CACSDQAEFYGYTF.